This T cell receptor beta chain was identified in a study of cytomegalovirus exposure and HLA in healthy donors. Study-level results: The classifier reportedly diagnosed cytomegalovirus status with high sensitivity and specificity. Earlier findings revealed that most TCR beta V segments proved productive either about 87% or about 30% of the time.

The CDR3 totals 15 residues. Germline CDR1 reads MNHNS; CDR2 reads SASEGT. With 1 base removed from V and 10 bases from J, the gap between germline ends came to 14 bases. PCR involved 60 Vbeta and 13 Jbeta primers. TCRdb's copy holds only in-frame clones and misses some; the assay was immunoSEQ multiplex PCR. The sample records more than 110,000 clones, 65% to 80% being singletons. Regarding donors, all were healthy bone marrow donors. In the case of this clone: Its target is not known.

Sequencing input: PBMCs. The TCR was taken from a woman aged 25-40 years in good health and CMV-seronegative. The chain combines TRBV6-1 with TRBJ1-6, with D tentatively TRBD1 (5 bases). The CDR3 spells CASSEGGGGVSPLHF. The CDR3 DNA reads TGTGCCAGCAGTGAAGGGGGCGGGGGAGTCTCACCCCTCCACTTT.